The entry below describes one T cell receptor (beta chain). The antigen is undetermined. Incorporated into the TCR beta cDNA libraries were unique molecular identifiers, which served to reduce PCR and sequencing biases. Yield was 450,000 to 650,000 cDNA molecules from 1 to 10 million T cells. Each CDR3 protein is one row after TCRdb ran MiXCR on the PCR reads. The sample carries 750,000 to 950,000 distinct CDR3 sequences, approximately 53% recorded once. The germline V gene encodes CDR1 DFQATT and CDR2 SNEGSKA (reference sequence). After removal of 0 bases from V and 6 bases from J, the junction contained 8 bases not matched to a gene. The CDR3 has 14 amino acids. The source of the sample is a study of post-analysis software for immune sequencing data. Study-wide background: The cohort encompassed relapsing-remitting, secondary progressive and progressive-relapsing multiple sclerosis disease courses.

Study conclusions and caveats: TRBV segments more frequent in patients than in controls numbered roughly 5 and included TRBV5-6, TRBV5-1 and TRBV20-1. Analysis by F measure revealed that same-batch samples clustered strongly together. Significantly decreased normalized Chao1 diversity was recorded for multiple sclerosis patients relative to controls.

The chain couples TRBV20-1 to TRBJ2-7; 7 positions match TRBD1. The sequencing input was blood. This receptor was identified in a girl aged 10 to 17 with multiple sclerosis. The CDR3 here is CSAREQGGAFEQYF. In DNA, the CDR3 is TGCAGTGCTAGAGAGCAAGGGGGCGCCTTCGAGCAGTACTTC.